One sample yielded the 3 T cell receptor beta chains listed below, sequenced in a study of blood T cell repertoires in COVID-19. Clones were sequenced by immunoSEQ multiplex PCR, and TCRdb holds only the in-frame ones, with some missing. The sample lists about 150,000 clones; about nine tenths were seen once. Sequenced input: peripheral blood. Every receptor here comes from a woman between 65 and 79 years old with acute or convalescent COVID-19.

This sequence joins TRBV1 and TRBJ1-6; the table calls TRBD1, which could not be checked here. TRBV1 is a known pseudogene. This CDR3 spans 18 amino acids. CDR3 bases: TGCACCAGCAGCCAACCGGGACAGGGAGGCCTTAGTCGTTCACCCCTCCACTTT. Protein sequence: CTSSQPGQGGLSRSPLHF.

This clone was seen more than once but under ten times. The rearrangement uses TRBV19 and TRBJ1-5; 9 bases line up with TRBD1. The CDR3 loop spans 17 amino acids. V dropped 7 bases and J dropped 3; count of bases not matched to a gene: 13. Germline CDR1 is LNHDA and CDR2 is SQIVND (reference sequence). The CDR3 nucleotides read TGTGCCAGTATGGGGACAGGGAGGTCTATCGACAATCAGCCCCAGCATTTT. This encodes CASMGTGRSIDNQPQHF.

V and J are TRBV28 and TRBJ1-1; no clear D. The germline CDR1 and CDR2 sequences are MDHEN and SYDVKM. V shed 2 bases and J shed 4 bases, with 11 bases lying between them. CDR3 length equals 14 residues. The CDR3 DNA sequence: TGTGCCAGCAGTTTAAAGGTTAGAGGCACTGAAGCTTTCTTT. This gives the protein CASSLKVRGTEAFF. Complete variable domain (other parts from reference TRBV28 and TRBJ1-1): DVKVTQSSRYLVKRTGEKVFLECVQDMDHENMFWYRQDPGLGLRLIYFSYDVKMKEKGDIPEGYSVSREKKERFSLILESASTNQTSMYLCASSLKVRGTEAFFGQGTRLTVV.